Following are 26 T cell receptor beta chains from one sample sequenced in a study of CD8 T cells in Susac syndrome. RNA, at about 0.45 to 1 ug, was reverse transcribed with random hexamers. MiXCR, run by TCRdb on the immunoSEQ multiplex PCR reads, gives a single entry per CDR3 protein. Of about 210,000 distinct CDR3 sequences in the sample, about 95% are singletons; the top ten hold roughly 0.1%. Sequences were obtained from CD4+ T cells from PBMCs. These receptors were obtained from a human donor with multiple sclerosis.

This clonotype was found once. This chain connects TRBV3-1 to TRBJ2-2; D is undetermined. The V end lost 8 bases, the J end lost 5 bases, and 15 bases lay between the germline ends. The CDR3 length is 14 residues. Germline CDR1 LGHDT, CDR2 YNNKEL (reference sequence). The CDR3 sequence is CASRPALGTGELFF. The CDR3 bases are TGTGCCAGCCGCCCGGCGTTAGGGACCGGGGAGCTGTTTTTT.

This chain uses TRBV20-1 with TRBJ2-5; 9 positions match TRBD2. The germline V gene has CDR1 DFQATT and CDR2 SNEGSKA (reference sequence). The CDR3 has 14 amino acids. Unmatched junction bases numbered 1, after V lost 1 base and J lost 1 base. This CDR3 is CSARGGGVQETQYF. CDR3 bases: TGCAGTGCTAGAGGCGGGGGGGTCCAAGAGACCCAGTACTTC.

The chain is built from TRBV13 and TRBJ2-1; 7 bases line up with TRBD2. The CDR3 contains 15 residues. CDR1 and CDR2 from the germline V gene are PRHDT and FYEKMQ (reference sequence). V lost 8 bases and J lost 7; bases outside the gene matches: 14. In DNA form, the CDR3 reads TGTGCCAGCCAAAGGCTCGGGGGAGGGGTGAATGAGCAGTTCTTC. It is translated as CASQRLGGGVNEQFF.

The chain couples TRBV4-2 to TRBJ2-3, with 7 bases that match TRBD1. J lost 6 bases, V lost 1 base, and 7 bases had no gene match. The CDR3 consists of 15 residues. The germline gives CDR1 LGHNA, CDR2 YNFKEQ. Here the CDR3 reads CASSQGDSKSDTQYF. DNA for the CDR3: TGTGCCAGCAGCCAAGGGGACAGTAAGTCGGATACGCAGTATTTT.

The chain joins TRBV12-3 or TRBV12-4 to TRBJ2-7; D ambiguous. Trimming took 3 bases from V and 2 from J, leaving 8 bases between them. The CDR3 has 13 amino acids. CDR3 loop: CASSLVSAYEQYF. In DNA, the CDR3 is TGTGCCAGCAGTTTGGTGTCAGCCTACGAGCAGTACTTC.

This clonotype was counted a few times. The chain uses TRBV18 and TRBJ1-1; possible D gene TRBD1, 5 bases. The CDR3 contains 13 residues. Trimming took off 6 bases at V and 2 bases at J, with 10 bases between the two ends. The V gene's germline CDR1 is KGHSH and CDR2 LQKENI. The CDR3, as DNA: TGTGCCAGCTCCTCAGGGCGAAACACTGAAGCTTTCTTT. This codes for CASSSGRNTEAFF.

The CDR3: CASSEPGPNTQYF. DNA of the CDR3: TGCGCCAGCAGTGAACCTGGGCCTAATACGCAGTATTTT. V and J are TRBV10-2 and TRBJ2-3; D gene uncertain. V lost 3 bases, J lost 7 bases, and 11 bases lay in between. Germline CDR1 WSHSY, CDR2 SAAADI. The CDR3 totals 13 residues.

This clonotype has more than one count but fewer than ten. The chain recombines TRBV7-3 with TRBJ2-1; 7 bases map to TRBD1. J gave up 6 bases and V 1 base, and 6 bases lay outside the gene matches. This CDR3 spans 15 amino acids. Germline V lookup: CDR1 SGHTA, CDR2 FQGTGA. CDR3 sequence (DNA): TGTGCCAGCAGCTTAAGTGACAGGGTCTTCAATGAGCAGTTCTTC. This gives the protein CASSLSDRVFNEQFF. The variable domain in full, completed from reference TRBV7-3 and TRBJ2-1, reads GAGVSQTPSNKVTEKGKYVELRCDPISGHTALYWYRQSLGQGPEFLIYFQGTGAADDSGLPNDRFFAVRPEGSVSTLKIQRTERGDSAVYLCASSLSDRVFNEQFFGPGTRLTVL.

The chain couples TRBV2 to TRBJ2-1; D possibly corresponds to TRBD2 (6 bases). CDR3 size: 14 residues. Germline V gene sequence: CDR1 SNHLY, CDR2 FYNNEI. The V end lost 10 bases, the J end lost 5 bases, and 18 bases lay between the germline ends. DNA of the CDR3: TGTGCCACGGTACTCACTAGCAACAACAATGAGCAGTTCTTC. This translates into CATVLTSNNNEQFF.

The V call is TRBV15, the J call TRBJ2-5, with TRBD2 matching over 8 bases. Germline V gene data show CDR1 as LNHNV and CDR2 as YYDKDF (reference sequence). J was trimmed by 3 bases and V by 3 bases; bases with no gene match: 12. The CDR3 consists of 17 residues. This chain's CDR3 is CATSSYLGLVRKETQYF. In nucleotides, the CDR3 is TGTGCCACCAGCAGCTACTTGGGACTAGTGCGCAAAGAGACCCAGTACTTC. Drawing the rest from reference TRBV15 and TRBJ2-5, the complete variable domain is DAMVIQNPRYQVTQFGKPVTLSCSQTLNHNVMYWYQQKSSQAPKLLFHYYDKDFNNEADTPDNFQSRRPNTSFCFLDIRSPGLGDTAMYLCATSSYLGLVRKETQYFGPGTRLLVL.

This chain links TRBV19 with TRBJ2-7; 7 nucleotides line up with TRBD1. CDR1 and CDR2 (germline): LNHDA, SQIVND (reference sequence). The CDR3 totals 13 residues. J gave up 3 bases and V 5 bases, and 4 bases lay outside the gene matches. For the CDR3, the DNA is TGTGCCAGTAGTCGGACAGGCTACTACGAGCAGTACTTC. It specifies CASSRTGYYEQYF.

This chain connects TRBV2 to TRBJ2-3, with TRBD2 matching 12 bases. Germline V gene data show CDR1 as SNHLY and CDR2 as FYNNEI. CDR3 length: 15 amino acids. V lost 4 bases and J lost 5; bases outside the gene matches: 4. As DNA, the CDR3 is TGTGCCAGCAGTGGACTAGCGGGAGTTTTAGATACGCAGTATTTT. This codes for CASSGLAGVLDTQYF.

CDR3 nucleotides: TGTGCCAGCAGCGTAGCAGGGTGGGACACTGAAGCTTTCTTT. This codes for CASSVAGWDTEAFF. The chain has TRBV9 and TRBJ1-1; possibly TRBD1 for D (5 bases). Germline lookup yields CDR1 SGDLS and CDR2 YYNGEE. This CDR3 contains 14 residues. V lost 0 bases, J lost 3 bases, and 9 bases lay in between.

The chain uses TRBV4-1 and TRBJ1-1; D gene uncertain. V lost 4 bases and J 5 bases, leaving 14 bases between the germline ends. This CDR3 contains 14 residues. The germline CDR1 and CDR2 sequences are MGHRA and YSYEKL. The CDR3 loop is CASSPDGSGTEAFF. The CDR3 bases are TGCGCCAGCAGCCCGGACGGCTCCGGGACTGAAGCTTTCTTT.

The V gene is TRBV7-2, the J gene TRBJ2-5; TRBD2 matches 9 bases. V trimming: 8 bases; J trimming: 0 bases; junction bases outside the gene matches: 4. CDR3 length: 14 amino acids. Germline CDR1 SGHTA, CDR2 FQGNSA. CDR3 nucleotides: TGTGCCAGCCTTGCGGGGGGGTACCAAGAGACCCAGTACTTC. Translated: CASLAGGYQETQYF. Based on the CDR3 plus reference TRBV7-2 and TRBJ2-5, the full variable domain is GAGVSQSPSNKVTEKGKDVELRCDPISGHTALYWYRQSLGQGLEFLIYFQGNSAPDKSGLPSDRFSAERTGGSVSTLTIQRTQQEDSAVYLCASLAGGYQETQYFGPGTRLLVL.

This chain uses TRBV6-1 with TRBJ2-6; D remains unclear. Trimming took 10 bases from V and 0 from J, leaving 16 bases between them. The germline V gene has CDR1 MNHNS and CDR2 SASEGT. The CDR3 runs 16 residues. CDR3 sequence (DNA): TGTGCCACCCTCAAGGCGGACCACTCTGGGGCCAACGTCCTGACTTTC. Protein: CATLKADHSGANVLTF.

The rearrangement uses TRBV3-1 and TRBJ1-2; no clear D gene. V was cut by 6 bases and J by 0 bases, with 8 bases left in between. Per the germline V gene, CDR1 is LGHDT and CDR2 is YNNKEL (reference sequence). This CDR3 region has 13 residues. CDR3 sequence: CASRNLANYGYTF. The CDR3 nucleotides are TGTGCCAGCAGGAATTTGGCTAACTATGGCTACACCTTC.

CDR3: CASSQDPRGVDTQYF. The CDR3 DNA is TGTGCCAGCAGCCAAGATCCGCGGGGAGTGGATACGCAGTATTTT. The chain recombines TRBV3-1 with TRBJ2-3; possibly TRBD2 for D (6 bases). V dropped 0 bases and J dropped 6 bases, with 13 bases sitting between them. CDR3 size: 15 residues. Germline CDR1 LGHDT, CDR2 YNNKEL (reference sequence).

This chain joins TRBV5-5 and TRBJ2-3; TRBD1 aligns across 7 bases. CDR3 size: 15 residues. Unmatched junction bases numbered 16, after V lost 6 bases and J lost 9 bases. Germline V gene data show CDR1 as SGHKS and CDR2 as YYEKEE (reference sequence). CDR3 sequence: CASTSTGLDGVTQYF. The CDR3, as DNA: TGTGCCAGCACCTCGACAGGGCTTGATGGGGTGACGCAGTATTTT.

The chain combines TRBV9 with TRBJ1-5, with 10 bases identical to TRBD1. Germline CDR1 and CDR2: SGDLS and YYNGEE. This CDR3 region has 16 residues. J gave up 5 bases and V 0 bases, and 5 bases lay outside the gene matches. CDR3 loop: CASSVDDRGLYQPQHF. In DNA, the CDR3 is TGTGCCAGCAGCGTAGATGACAGGGGGCTCTATCAGCCCCAGCATTTT.

The V gene is TRBV30, the J gene TRBJ1-1; D uncertain. From germline, CDR1 is GTSNPN and CDR2 SVGIG (reference sequence). V was clipped by 5 bases and J by 6 bases, with 10 bases between them. The CDR3 runs 11 residues. The CDR3, as DNA: TGTGCCTGGGTACGGGCCCCTGAAGCTTTCTTT. Translated, it gives CAWVRAPEAFF.

The chain is built from TRBV20-1 and TRBJ2-1, with TRBD2 identical over 7 bases. This CDR3 spans 12 amino acids. Germline CDR1 is DFQATT and CDR2 is SNEGSKA (reference sequence). CDR3 region: CSLGGGPILQFF. The CDR3 DNA reads TGCAGCCTGGGGGGAGGGCCGATATTGCAGTTCTTC.

This clonotype was found once. The chain joins TRBV5-1 to TRBJ2-5, with D possibly matching TRBD2 (5 bases). Germline assignment: CDR1 SGHRS and CDR2 YFSETQ. Trimming removed 0 bases from V and 7 bases from J, with 13 bases in between. CDR3 length equals 14 residues. The CDR3: CASSLGALARTQYF. The CDR3, as DNA: TGCGCCAGCAGCTTGGGGGCCTTAGCGAGGACCCAGTACTTC.

A single count supports this clonotype. The CDR3 region has the DNA TGTGCCAGCACCCCGTCCAGGAGCACCGGGGAGCTGTTTTTT. Residues: CASTPSRSTGELFF. This chain links TRBV7-8 with TRBJ2-2; D is unresolved. The V and J ends lost 7 bases and 4 bases respectively, with 13 bases between them. Germline values: CDR1 SGHVS, CDR2 FQNEAQ. The CDR3 has 14 amino acids.

V usage is TRBV12-5 and J usage is TRBJ2-7; no clear D gene. In germline, CDR1 is LGHNT, CDR2 FRNRAP. This CDR3 has 14 amino acids. V lost 2 bases and J 2 bases, leaving 10 bases between the germline ends. The CDR3 DNA sequence: TGTGCTAGTGGTTTGCGGCTCAGCGCCTACGAGCAGTACTTC. Translated: CASGLRLSAYEQYF.

V is TRBV20-1 and J is TRBJ1-1, with a weak D call TRBD1 (5 bases). Looked up from germline, CDR1 is DFQATT and CDR2 is SNEGSKA (reference sequence). V shed 6 bases and J shed 0 bases, with 14 bases lying between them. The CDR3 spans 14 residues. In DNA form, the CDR3 reads TGCAGTGCCAACGCAGGGTTTATGAACACTGAAGCTTTCTTT. As protein: CSANAGFMNTEAFF.